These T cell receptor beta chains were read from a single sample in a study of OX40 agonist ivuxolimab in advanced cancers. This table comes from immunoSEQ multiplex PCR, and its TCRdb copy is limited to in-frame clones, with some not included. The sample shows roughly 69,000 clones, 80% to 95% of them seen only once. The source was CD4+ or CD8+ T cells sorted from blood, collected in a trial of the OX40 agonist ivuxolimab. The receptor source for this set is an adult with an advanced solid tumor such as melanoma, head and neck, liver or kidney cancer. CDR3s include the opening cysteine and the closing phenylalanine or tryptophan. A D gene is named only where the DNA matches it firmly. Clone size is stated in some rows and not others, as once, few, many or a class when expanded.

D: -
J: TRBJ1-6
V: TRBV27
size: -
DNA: TGTGCCAGCAGCCCAGGTTGGGCCTCACCCCTCCACTTT
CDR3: CASSPGWASPLHF

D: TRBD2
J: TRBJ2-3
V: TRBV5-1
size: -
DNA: TGCGCCAGCAGCTTAGGACTAGCGAAGGGAGATACGCAGTATTTT
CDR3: CASSLGLAKGDTQYF

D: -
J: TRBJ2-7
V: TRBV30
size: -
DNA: TGTGCCTGGAGTGGTTCCCTGAACTACGAGCAGTACTTC
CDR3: CAWSGSLNYEQYF

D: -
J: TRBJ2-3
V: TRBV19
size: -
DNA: TGTGCCAGTAGTAGCTCCAGGGGTAGCGCAGATACGCAGTATTTT
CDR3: CASSSSRGSADTQYF

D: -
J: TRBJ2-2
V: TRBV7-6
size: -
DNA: TGTGCCAGCAGCTTAGAACTCAGGAGAAAGGACACCGGGGAGCTGTTTTTT
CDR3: CASSLELRRKDTGELFF

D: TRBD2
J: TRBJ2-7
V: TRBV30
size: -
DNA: TGTGCCTGGAGCAGGGGACTAGCGGACTACGAGCAGTACTTC
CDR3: CAWSRGLADYEQYF

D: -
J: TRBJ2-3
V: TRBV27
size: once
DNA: TGTGCCAGCAGTGCTCTAGGAACGGTGACAGATACGCAGTATTTT
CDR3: CASSALGTVTDTQYF

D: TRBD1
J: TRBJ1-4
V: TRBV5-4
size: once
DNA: TGTGCCAGCAGCCAGGACAGGGGCGTTGCAACTAATGAAAAACTGTTTTTT
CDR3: CASSQDRGVATNEKLFF

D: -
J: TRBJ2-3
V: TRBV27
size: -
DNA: TGTGCCAGCAGTTTGGGTTGGGGCCTAGGGTCAGATACGCAGTATTTT
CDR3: CASSLGWGLGSDTQYF

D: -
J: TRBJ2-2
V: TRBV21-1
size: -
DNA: TGTGCCAGCAGCAACGGACTGGTCACCGGGGAGCTGTTTTTT
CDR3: CASSNGLVTGELFF